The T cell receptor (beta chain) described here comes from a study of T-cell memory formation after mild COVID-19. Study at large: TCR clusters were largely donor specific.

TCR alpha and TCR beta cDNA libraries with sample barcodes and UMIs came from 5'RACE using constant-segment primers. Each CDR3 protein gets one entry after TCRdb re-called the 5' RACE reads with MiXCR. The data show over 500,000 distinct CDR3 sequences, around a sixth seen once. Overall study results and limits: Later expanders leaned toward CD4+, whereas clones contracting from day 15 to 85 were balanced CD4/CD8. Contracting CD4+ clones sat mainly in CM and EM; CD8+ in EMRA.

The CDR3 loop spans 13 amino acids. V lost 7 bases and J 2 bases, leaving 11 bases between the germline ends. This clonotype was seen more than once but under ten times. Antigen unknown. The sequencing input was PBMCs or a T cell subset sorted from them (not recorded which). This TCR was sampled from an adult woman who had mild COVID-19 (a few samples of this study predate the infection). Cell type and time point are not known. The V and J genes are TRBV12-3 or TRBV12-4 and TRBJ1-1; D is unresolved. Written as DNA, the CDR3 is TGTGCCAGCACCTTGGGCCTTAACACTGAAGCTTTCTTT. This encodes CASTLGLNTEAFF.